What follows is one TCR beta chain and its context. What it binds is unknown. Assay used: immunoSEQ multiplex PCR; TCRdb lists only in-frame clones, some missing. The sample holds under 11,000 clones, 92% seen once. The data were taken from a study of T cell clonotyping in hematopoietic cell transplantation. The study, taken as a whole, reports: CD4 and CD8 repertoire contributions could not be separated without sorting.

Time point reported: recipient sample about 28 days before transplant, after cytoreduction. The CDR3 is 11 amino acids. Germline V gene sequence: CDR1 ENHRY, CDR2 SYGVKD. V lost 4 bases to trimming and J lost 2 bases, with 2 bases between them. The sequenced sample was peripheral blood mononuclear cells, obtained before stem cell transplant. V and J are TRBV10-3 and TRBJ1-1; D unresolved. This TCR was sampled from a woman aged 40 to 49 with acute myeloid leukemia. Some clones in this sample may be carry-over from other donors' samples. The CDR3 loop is CAISANTEAFF. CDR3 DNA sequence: TGTGCCATCAGTGCAAACACTGAAGCTTTCTTT.